This T cell receptor (beta chain) was profiled in a study of blood T cell repertoires in COVID-19. Individuals aged about 18 to 89 years were recruited from about two dozen US areas. Some clones are missing from TCRdb's copy, which holds only in-frame ones; the method was immunoSEQ multiplex PCR. The table includes 150,000 to 200,000 clones, just over 85% detected once. V shed 9 bases and J shed 8 bases, with 12 bases lying between them. Germline V gene sequence: CDR1 MDHEN, CDR2 SYDVKM. The CDR3 is 11 amino acids. The chain links TRBV28 to TRBJ2-3, with D hard to call. The sequence was collected from a young woman who had recovered from COVID-19. Sequenced sample: PBMCs or T cells enriched from blood (not recorded which). The CDR3 reads CASLSVGTQYF. The CDR3 nucleotides read TGTGCCAGTCTGTCTGTCGGTACGCAGTATTTT.